These 17 T cell receptor beta chains came from one sample sequenced in a study of identical twins. One entry per CDR3 protein results from TCRdb running MiXCR on the 5' RACE reads. The sample shows some 1,700,000 distinct CDR3 sequences, about 32% of them seen only once. The sample taken for sequencing was cord blood. All receptors derive from a newborn girl in good health.

The sample holds a few counts of this clonotype. V gene TRBV11-2 combines with J gene TRBJ2-7; D remains ambiguous. Trimming left V 1 base short and J 7 bases short, with 23 bases between. This CDR3 contains 17 residues. Germline V gives CDR1 SGHAT, CDR2 FQNNGV. The CDR3 coding sequence is TGTGCCAGCAGCTTAGTATCGGGCAGCGCAGACCTGCTGGAGCAGTACTTC. Amino acids: CASSLVSGSADLLEQYF.

The J gene is TRBJ2-1, the V gene TRBV20-1, with D perhaps matching TRBD1 (6 bases). With 4 bases removed from V and 6 bases from J, the gap between germline ends came to 19 bases. This CDR3 has 15 residues. The germline V gene encodes CDR1 DFQATT and CDR2 SNEGSKA (reference sequence). CDR3 nucleotide sequence: TGCAGTGCTACAACAGGGCTGACCCCTTTCAATGAGCAGTTCTTC. Translation: CSATTGLTPFNEQFF.

V is TRBV7-2 and J is TRBJ2-1; D possibly corresponds to TRBD2 (5 bases). V shed 0 bases and J shed 3 bases, with 9 bases lying between them. The CDR3 totals 15 residues. Germline V gene lookup returns CDR1 SGHTA and CDR2 FQGNSA. The CDR3 sequence: CASSLAGVYYNEQFF. The CDR3 DNA follows: TGTGCCAGCAGCTTAGCGGGAGTTTACTACAATGAGCAGTTCTTC. Based on the CDR3 plus reference TRBV7-2 and TRBJ2-1, the full variable domain is GAGVSQSPSNKVTEKGKDVELRCDPISGHTALYWYRQSLGQGLEFLIYFQGNSAPDKSGLPSDRFSAERTGGSVSTLTIQRTQQEDSAVYLCASSLAGVYYNEQFFGPGTRLTVL.

The DNA for the CDR3 is TGTGCCAGCAGTTTAGAGTCAGGGTATGGCTACACCTTC. Translating gives CASSLESGYGYTF. The V gene is TRBV12-3 or TRBV12-4, the J gene TRBJ1-2, with D possibly being TRBD1 (5 bases). There are 13 residues in the CDR3. V shed 1 base and J shed 5 bases, with 8 bases lying between them.

V gene TRBV5-1 combines with J gene TRBJ1-3; D is perhaps TRBD1 (5 bases). The CDR3 sequence is 14 residues long. V was trimmed by 3 bases and J by 3 bases, leaving 10 bases between them. Germline CDR1 SGHRS, CDR2 YFSETQ. CDR3 sequence reads: CASSSRGGGNTIYF. In DNA, the CDR3 is TGCGCCAGCAGCTCCCGTGGGGGTGGAAACACCATATATTTT.

This clonotype was picked up a small number of times. The chain combines TRBV10-3 with TRBJ1-4; tentative D call: TRBD1 (5 bases). Germline values: CDR1 ENHRY, CDR2 SYGVKD. V lost 2 bases and J 7 bases, leaving 17 bases between the germline ends. The CDR3 loop spans 16 amino acids. The CDR3 loop is CAISEIPALQGEKLFF. The DNA for the CDR3 is TGTGCCATCAGTGAGATCCCGGCGCTGCAGGGTGAAAAACTGTTTTTT.

This clonotype came up a few times. The chain uses TRBV12-3 or TRBV12-4 and TRBJ2-4; TRBD1 is a possible D gene (6 bases). The length of the CDR3 is 14 residues. Trimming pared 6 bases from V and 3 bases from J, leaving 12 bases between. The DNA of the CDR3 is TGTGCCAGCAGCCCTCCGGACAGCAAAAACATTCAGTACTTC. Its protein is CASSPPDSKNIQYF.

This chain uses TRBV11-2 with TRBJ1-6; possible D gene TRBD1, 5 bases. Germline V gene data show CDR1 as SGHAT and CDR2 as FQNNGV. The CDR3 is 14 residues long. Trimming shortened V by 2 bases and J by 9 bases, and 11 bases separated the two germline ends. In DNA form, the CDR3 reads TGTGCCAGCAGCTTAAACCAGGGTAGTTCACCCCTCCACTTT. It yields the protein CASSLNQGSSPLHF.

The chain carries TRBV28 and TRBJ1-2, with no clear D. The CDR3 loop spans 15 amino acids. V lost 6 bases and J 5 bases, leaving 19 bases between the germline ends. The germline gives CDR1 MDHEN, CDR2 SYDVKM. CDR3 sequence (DNA): TGTGCCAGCAGGGACTTCATCGGAGGGCCTTATGGCTACACCTTC. Its translation is CASRDFIGGPYGYTF.

This clonotype appeared a few times. One end of the junction fails to match germline, which may point to a read error. The J gene is TRBJ1-6, the V gene TRBV4-2; D ambiguous. Germline CDR1 LGHNA, CDR2 YNFKEQ. The CDR3 is 18 residues long. The CDR3 DNA reads as TGTGCCAGCAGCCAAAATCCGTTCACGGACGGGGATAATTCACCCCCCCACTTT. It yields the protein CASSQNPFTDGDNSPPHF.

The chain combines TRBV10-3 with TRBJ2-3, with 9 bases aligning to TRBD1. V dropped 6 bases and J dropped 2; count of bases not matched to a gene: 3. Looked up from germline, CDR1 is ENHRY and CDR2 is SYGVKD. This CDR3 contains 14 residues. The CDR3 bases are TGTGCCATCAGGGGGACAGGGAACACAGATACGCAGTATTTT. Translated: CAIRGTGNTDTQYF.

The gene calls are TRBV3-1 and TRBJ2-5, with D tentatively TRBD1 (6 bases). The DNA end is more similar to TRBJ2-7, so the J call may be wrong. Germline V lookup: CDR1 LGHDT, CDR2 YNNKEL (reference sequence). CDR3 length: 17 residues. The CDR3 loop reads CASSQAMGSGAPYEQYF. The DNA for the CDR3 is TGTGCCAGCAGCCAAGCAATGGGATCAGGGGCCCCCTACGAGCAGTACTTC.

The V gene is TRBV20-1, the J gene TRBJ1-2, with TRBD1 as a possible D gene (5 bases). V was shortened by 0 bases and J by 5 bases, with 13 bases between the two germline ends. The germline V gene has CDR1 DFQATT and CDR2 SNEGSKA (reference sequence). CDR3 length: 14 amino acids. This CDR3 reads CSARETRQGYGYTF. For the CDR3, the DNA is TGCAGTGCTAGAGAAACCCGGCAGGGATATGGCTACACCTTC.

The gene calls are TRBV20-1 and TRBJ2-7, with D unresolved. Between the trimmed V and J ends, which lost 1 base and 2 bases, there was a span of 12 bases. This CDR3 comprises 14 residues. Germline values: CDR1 DFQATT, CDR2 SNEGSKA (reference sequence). Here the CDR3 DNA reads TGCAGTGCTAGAGCTCGGTGGGATGCCTACGAGCAGTACTTC. As protein: CSARARWDAYEQYF.

The chain is built from TRBV6-1 and TRBJ2-4; TRBD1 might be the D (5 bases). Germline V lookup: CDR1 MNHNS, CDR2 SASEGT. The CDR3 runs 17 residues. V was cut by 4 bases and J by 0 bases, with 16 bases left in between. This CDR3 reads CASSGSRVLLAKNIQYF. The DNA for the CDR3 is TGTGCCAGCAGTGGTAGCAGGGTTTTGCTAGCCAAAAACATTCAGTACTTC.

This chain uses TRBV10-3 with TRBJ2-2; D is unresolved. Trimming left V 4 bases short and J 1 base short, with 13 bases between. Germline V gene data show CDR1 as ENHRY and CDR2 as SYGVKD. This CDR3 has 16 residues. The CDR3: CAISALKMRNTGELFF. CDR3 in DNA: TGTGCCATCAGTGCCCTTAAAATGCGGAACACCGGGGAGCTGTTTTTT.

The chain carries TRBV20-1 and TRBJ2-3; 8 bases match TRBD1. This CDR3 has 13 residues. V was clipped by 3 bases and J by 5 bases; unmatched bases: 4. CDR1 is DFQATT and CDR2 is SNEGSKA in the germline V gene (reference sequence). CDR3 sequence reads: CSARTGAEDTQYF. CDR3 bases: TGCAGTGCTAGGACAGGGGCGGAAGATACGCAGTATTTT.